This T cell receptor (beta chain) stems from a study of T cell changes during pregnancy in multiple sclerosis. CDR3 length equals 13 residues. After removal of 7 bases from V and 4 bases from J, the junction contained 4 bases not matched to a gene. The germline gives CDR1 MNHEY, CDR2 SVGAGI. This table comes from immunoSEQ multiplex PCR, and its TCRdb copy is limited to in-frame clones, with some not included. The sample includes tens of thousands of clones, more than 85% of them seen just once. The clonotype originates from a female donor in good health, enrolled as a control in a pregnancy study. This chain connects TRBV6-5 to TRBJ2-1; 7 bases map to TRBD2. Sequenced material: peripheral blood, taken in the first trimester of pregnancy. Here the CDR3 reads CASKASGYNEQFF. In nucleotides, the CDR3 is TGTGCCAGCAAAGCTAGCGGTTACAATGAGCAGTTCTTC.